These T cell receptor beta chains were read from a single sample in a study of T cell responses to AZD1222 COVID-19 vaccine. The protocol was immunoSEQ multiplex PCR, while the TCRdb copy is restricted to in-frame clones and leaves out a portion. The top ten clones hold about 9.1% of a sample with 90,000 to 140,000 clones, 70% to 90% of them seen once. Sequencing used peripheral blood, obtained on day 0 of AZD1222 vaccination. The source is an adult in good health. The CDR3 runs from the conserved cysteine through the conserved F or W.

V,J,CDR3
TRBV2,TRBJ2-1,CATVTGRVHNEQFF
TRBV7-9,TRBJ1-5,CASSLDSQPQHF
TRBV4-2,TRBJ1-4,CASSQDTLTNEKLFF
TRBV10-1,TRBJ1-2,CASRGQPNYGYTF
TRBV29-1,TRBJ2-5,CSARQGLETQYF
TRBV11-2,TRBJ2-5,CASSLGWGQGWETQYF
TRBV27,TRBJ2-2,CASSLSGTGITGELFF
TRBV28,TRBJ1-1,CASSLALRGTYNEAFF
TRBV5-1,TRBJ1-2,CASSLTTGKRGYGYTF
TRBV7-9,TRBJ1-2,CASSLERVDGYTF
TRBV27,TRBJ2-4,CASSLSQRVAKNIQYF
TRBV30,TRBJ2-2,CAWSVVEIAGKLFF
TRBV5-1,TRBJ1-2,CASRNRVDYGYTF
TRBV7-3,TRBJ1-6,CASSFQGSNSPLHF
TRBV6-2/TRBV6-3,TRBJ2-1,CASSYRLEYYNEQFF
TRBV24-1,TRBJ2-4,CATALGGQGKGKNIQYF
TRBV5-8,TRBJ2-2,CASSPGRMNTGELFF
TRBV19,TRBJ1-1,CASLPRQNTEAFF
TRBV9,TRBJ2-7,CASSIGQGYEQYF
TRBV7-7,TRBJ2-1,CASSSGTRCNEQFF
TRBV6-5,TRBJ2-3,CASRNPWSDTQYF
TRBV7-8,TRBJ2-7,CASSLVGDEQYF
TRBV19,TRBJ1-1,CASRPVWGQRATEAFF
TRBV9,TRBJ1-1,CASSMGPLGAFF
TRBV28,TRBJ2-2,CASSAGDRSSGELFF
TRBV28,TRBJ2-1,CASTPNRDISSYNEQFF
TRBV5-1,TRBJ1-4,CASSLTGTENEKLFF
TRBV28,TRBJ1-3,CASRRGQGRVTIYF
TRBV7-2,TRBJ1-3,CASSSTGTANSGNTIYF
TRBV4-2,TRBJ2-7,CASSRGLRAYEQYF
TRBV2,TRBJ1-1,CASSEDTNTEAFF
TRBV7-2,TRBJ2-7,CASSLTGTGVTYEQYF
TRBV18,TRBJ2-5,CASSPGQQETQYF
TRBV3-1/TRBV3-2,TRBJ2-2,CASRLNTGELFF
TRBV5-1,TRBJ1-1,CASSQPGTGNTEAFF
TRBV27,TRBJ1-6,CASSWGRVNSPLHF
TRBV14,TRBJ2-7,CASSQDAGTWAYEQYF
TRBV3-1/TRBV3-2,TRBJ2-3,CASSHQTPPGLAADTQYF
TRBV3-1/TRBV3-2,TRBJ1-5,CASSKGQGDQPQHF
TRBV7-2,TRBJ2-1,CASSFGWDSLLGGDNEQFF
TRBV11-3,TRBJ2-1,CASSYSGTTNEQFF
TRBV28,TRBJ2-1,CASSLFGGSYNEQFF
TRBV27,TRBJ1-2,CASSPRQRPSGYTF
TRBV7-3,TRBJ2-1,CASSPRLAGSHNEQFF
TRBV3-1/TRBV3-2,TRBJ1-2,CASSQDGDRGYGYTF
TRBV7-9,TRBJ1-2,CASSPTSYHPYGYTF
TRBV7-9,TRBJ2-7,CASSQTSGPYEQYF
TRBV6-4,TRBJ2-1,CASSVLASNNEQFF